This entry features one T cell receptor (beta chain) sequence. Germline CDR1 reads SGHRS; CDR2 reads YFSETQ. There are 15 residues in the CDR3. Following a re-call of the 5' RACE reads, TCRdb has one entry per CDR3 protein and lacks DNA. The sample yields approximately 200,000 distinct CDR3 sequences, of which the top ten take up less than 2%. One blood sample of roughly 2.5 ml was taken from each donor. These data are taken from a study of monozygotic twins with inflammatory bowel disease. The V gene is TRBV5-1, the J gene TRBJ2-3. The sample consisted of blood. The source is a human donor with ulcerative colitis or Crohn's disease, or a healthy co-twin of an affected twin (not recorded which). CDR3 loop: CASSLGLDSTDTQYF.